Detailed here is one T cell receptor beta chain. Only in-frame clones appear in the TCRdb table, and some are missing; sequencing was by immunoSEQ multiplex PCR. The sample lists about 140,000 clones; more than 75% were seen once. This record comes from a study of blood T cell repertoires in COVID-19. CDR1 is SGHVS and CDR2 is FQNEAQ in the germline V gene. V lost 5 bases to trimming and J lost 4 bases, with 14 bases between them. The CDR3 length is 14 residues. V gene TRBV7-8 combines with J gene TRBJ1-1; D perhaps matches TRBD1 (5 bases). This TCR was sampled from a human donor in a cohort sampled during active COVID-19. Sequenced input: peripheral blood. The DNA of the CDR3 is TGTGCCAGCAGCCAGAGGCGGGGGGTCACTGAAGCTTTCTTT. This translates into CASSQRRGVTEAFF.